This TCR beta chain is drawn from a study of shared clonotypes between healthy human individuals. Whole-study results and caveats: At large depth, rarefaction still showed sorted-subset sequencing to be incomplete.

Over several immunoSEQ plates, each subset's genomic DNA was distributed in even portions. In the original analysis: Filtering differed because ImmunoSEQ produced junction-only sequences that carried no quality scores. TCRdb keeps only in-frame clones here, not all; method: immunoSEQ multiplex PCR. The V and J calls and the clone size are those of that table, but D and trimming were determined from the DNA. This sample has approximately 500,000 clones, with 90% to 96% found just once. Remarks on this clone: The target antigen is unknown.

Material for sequencing was naive CD4+ T cells sorted from blood. Subset indicated: CD45RA+ positively selected. The sequence was collected from a woman in her 30s in good health.

CDR3 loop: CAWRANEKLFF. The DNA of the CDR3 is TGTGCCTGGAGAGCCAATGAAAAACTGTTTTTT. The chain is built from TRBV30 and TRBJ1-4; D is unresolved. The CDR3 loop spans 11 amino acids. V lost 3 bases and J 5 bases, leaving 4 bases between the germline ends. Germline values: CDR1 GTSNPN, CDR2 SVGIG (reference sequence).